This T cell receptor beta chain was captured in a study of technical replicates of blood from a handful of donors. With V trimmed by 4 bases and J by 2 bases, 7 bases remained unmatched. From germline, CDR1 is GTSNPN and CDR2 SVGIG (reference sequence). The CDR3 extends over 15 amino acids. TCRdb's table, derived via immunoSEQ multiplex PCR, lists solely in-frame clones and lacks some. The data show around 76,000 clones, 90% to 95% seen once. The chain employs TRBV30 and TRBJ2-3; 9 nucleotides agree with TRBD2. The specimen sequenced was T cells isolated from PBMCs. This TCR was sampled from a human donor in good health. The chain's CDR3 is CAWTPTSGYTDTQYF. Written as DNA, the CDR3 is TGTGCCTGGACTCCTACTAGCGGGTACACAGATACGCAGTATTTT.